A single TCR beta chain is shown here with its context. Authors' analysis steps: Reference gene primer amplification yielded estimated nucleated cell counts. Here immunoSEQ multiplex PCR was the method, and the copy in TCRdb shows in-frame clones only, minus some. Clone size and the V and J calls come from that table; the DNA yielded D and trimming. Of 300,000 to 400,000 clones listed, 80% to 90% are singletons. The record originates from a study of blood T cell repertoires in COVID-19. The CDR3 extends over 17 amino acids. Looked up from germline, CDR1 is MNHEY and CDR2 is SVGEGT. V shed 0 bases and J 4 bases; nucleotides not matched to a gene: 2.

The TCR originated in an older woman with COVID-19, enrolled during active disease. The chain couples TRBV6-2 or TRBV6-3 to TRBJ2-2, with 13 positions matching TRBD2. The sequenced sample consisted of peripheral blood. The CDR3 loop reads CASSYSRTSGGTGELFF. The CDR3 DNA follows: TGTGCCAGCAGTTACTCTCGGACTAGCGGGGGCACCGGGGAGCTGTTTTTT.